This section outlines one T cell receptor (beta chain) sequence together with its context. The V gene's germline CDR1 is WSHSY and CDR2 SAAADI. V lost 7 bases, J lost 2 bases, and 15 bases lay in between. The CDR3 runs 15 residues. Per the authors' pipeline: Amplification from reference gene primers served as the basis for estimated nucleated cell counts. Libraries were prepared by immunoSEQ multiplex PCR; TCRdb keeps only in-frame clonotypes and omits some of them. V and J calls and clone size are as listed in that table; D and trimming were resolved from the DNA. The sample holds under 250,000 clones; around four fifths are singletons and the top ten take about 2.5%. These data come from a study of blood T cell repertoires in COVID-19. Across the whole study: Researchers got acute and convalescent COVID-19 samples from the United States, Italy and Spain. Sources were T cells, B-cell-depleted T cells, or PBMCs; the material itself was cDNA or gDNA.

The chain uses TRBV10-2 and TRBJ1-3; D not certain. The sequenced sample was peripheral blood. The receptor was isolated from a woman in her forties with active or convalescent COVID-19. This CDR3 reads CASTAVREPGNTIYF. CDR3 nucleotides: TGCGCCAGCACTGCCGTTAGAGAACCTGGAAACACCATATATTTT.